Listed here is a single TCR beta chain. Its antigen is undetermined. This record belongs to a study of radiotherapy plus CTLA-4 blockade in lung cancer. Study-wide results and caveats: Early blood T cell clone dynamics, with interferon-beta, were reported to best predict response.

The CDR3 covers 14 residues. Trimming took 8 bases from V and 5 from J; bases not matched to a gene: 8. The germline V gene has CDR1 PRHDT and CDR2 FYEKMQ (reference sequence). This table comes from immunoSEQ multiplex PCR, and its TCRdb copy is limited to in-frame clones, with some not included. The sample contains approximately 95,000 clones, around four fifths of which appear only once. Sample: peripheral blood, taken from a patient treated with radiotherapy plus ipilimumab. This chain uses TRBV13 with TRBJ1-4; TRBD1 aligns across 7 bases. This clonotype originated in a human donor with non-small cell lung cancer who had a partial response to radiotherapy plus ipilimumab. The CDR3 nucleotides are TGTGCCAGCTCTGGACAGGCGGGGAATGAAAAACTGTTTTTT. Translating gives CASSGQAGNEKLFF.